This T cell receptor (beta chain) is from a study of cytomegalovirus exposure and HLA in healthy donors. Study conclusions and caveats: Most likely, a cluster of highly shared sequence variants arose as a sequencing artifact. Later, TCR association rates were found to vary by HLA locus, highest for DRB1 and lowest for HLA-C.

Concerning this clone itself: Its target is unknown.

Primers included in the PCR were 60 Vbeta and 13 Jbeta primers. Clones were sequenced by immunoSEQ multiplex PCR, and TCRdb holds only the in-frame ones, with some missing. The table lists 160,000 or so clones, 70% to 90% of them singletons, with 6% to 9% in the top ten. With V trimmed by 1 base and J by 4 bases, 9 bases remained unmatched. Germline V gene lookup returns CDR1 SGHVS and CDR2 FQNEAQ. The CDR3 consists of 16 residues. Source material: PBMCs. The TCR was taken from a woman aged 25 to 39 in good health and CMV-seropositive. J is TRBJ1-2 and V is TRBV7-8; the match to TRBD1 covers 7 bases. CDR3 region: CASSLVGLGQAYGYTF. As DNA, the CDR3 is TGTGCCAGCAGCTTAGTGGGACTCGGACAGGCCTATGGCTACACCTTC.